This entry describes one T cell receptor beta chain. This may stem from a read error, because a much larger clone lies one nucleotide away. CDR3 length: 15 amino acids. CDR1 is KGHDR and CDR2 is SFDVKD in the germline V gene. J lost 6 bases, V lost 4 bases, and 8 bases had no gene match. CDR3-region Arm-PCR and iRepertoire HTBI primers produced the TCR beta libraries. Each CDR3 protein gets one entry after TCRdb re-called the multiplex PCR reads with MiXCR. This table holds 200,000 to 300,000 distinct CDR3 sequences, roughly 21% found once. The sample comes from a study of regulatory T cells in long-lasting Graves disease. At the level of the study: For a period under 3 months, newly diagnosed Graves' patients had taken antithyroid drugs.

Described time point: newly diagnosed GD, antithyroid drugs for less than 3 months. TCR sequences were obtained from RNA taken from PBMCs. Patients came from an endocrinology department in Xi'an, China. The receptor was isolated from a female donor with Graves disease. The chain uses TRBV24-1 and TRBJ2-3; 8 nucleotides match TRBD1. The sequencing used peripheral blood mononuclear cells (PBMCs), collected at new diagnosis, from a patient treated with antithyroid drugs. The CDR3 reads CATSDRTGIVDTQYF. For the CDR3, the DNA is TGTGCCACCAGTGACAGGACAGGGATCGTGGATACGCAGTATTTT.